This TCR beta chain was captured by sequencing in a study of T cells in Graves' hyperthyroidism and ophthalmopathy. Study-wide results and limits: A 13 V-J model separated ophthalmopathy from stable hyperthyroidism.

Many counts were recorded for this clonotype. Its antigen is not known. TCR beta CDR3 sequences were amplified from RNA transcripts. Using the HTBI primer set, a first-round RT-PCR was run on the TCR CDR3. TCRdb passed the multiplex PCR reads through MiXCR, listing each CDR3 protein once. The data contain about 560,000 distinct CDR3 sequences, roughly 50% of them singletons. Per germline, CDR1 SGHTA and CDR2 FQGNSA. V dropped 1 base and J dropped 5 bases, with 17 bases sitting between them. This CDR3 spans 16 amino acids. The chain combines TRBV7-2 with TRBJ1-1; tentative D call: TRBD1 (5 bases). This sequence was found in a woman aged 18-30 years with Graves' hyperthyroidism. The specimen sequenced was peripheral blood or thyroid tissue (not recorded which). This CDR3 is CASSLVIGGRWTEAFF. CDR3 in DNA: TGTGCCAGCAGCTTAGTCATCGGGGGGAGATGGACTGAAGCTTTCTTT.